This TCR beta chain comes out of a study of blood T cells in healthy people across ages. Study at large: Per two T cells, about one barcoded beta molecule was captured through template switching.

The CDR3 length is 15 residues. The germline gives CDR1 SNHLY, CDR2 FYNNEI. With 8 bases clipped from V and 1 base from J, the junction kept 10 bases outside the gene matches. RNA extraction gave at least 5.5 micrograms of total RNA per sample. PCR was performed a second time for about 6 to 12 cycles using a sample-barcoded 5' primer and a J-beta primer mix. MiXCR, applied by TCRdb to the 5' RACE reads, yields one record per CDR3 protein. Among 850,000 to 1,000,000 distinct CDR3 sequences listed, just over 50% were seen once. This TCR was recovered from a woman aged 55-69 years in good health. Material: blood. V usage is TRBV2 and J usage is TRBJ2-7; TRBD2 matches at 8 bases. The CDR3 here is CASLLSVAGSYEQYF. As DNA, the CDR3 is TGTGCCAGCCTTCTTAGTGTAGCGGGATCCTACGAGCAGTACTTC. The full variable domain, in which reference TRBV2 and TRBJ2-7 provide the parts outside the CDR3, is EPEVTQTPSHQVTQMGQEVILRCVPISNHLYFYWYRQILGQKVEFLVSFYNNEISEKSEIFDDQFSVERPDGSNFTLKIRSTKLEDSAMYFCASLLSVAGSYEQYFGPGTRLTVT.